This T cell receptor (beta chain) derives from a study of PD-L1 blockade in urothelial cancer. The length of the CDR3 is 16 residues. Trimming at V came to 4 bases and at J to 4 bases, leaving 6 bases not matched to a gene. Germline V lookup: CDR1 SGHNT, CDR2 YYREEE (reference sequence). The method was immunoSEQ multiplex PCR; TCRdb's version includes in-frame clones alone and lacks a portion of them. The profile shows fewer than 75,000 clones, under 90% of them singletons. Sample time point: pretreatment peripheral blood. The gene calls are TRBV5-4 and TRBJ2-2; TRBD1 aligns across 11 bases. Sequences were derived from PBMCs, sampled around atezolizumab (anti-PD-L1) treatment. The source is an older man with urothelial cancer. The CDR3 sequence is CASSPPGTGGTGELFF. The CDR3 bases are TGTGCCAGCAGCCCGCCGGGGACAGGGGGCACCGGGGAGCTGTTTTTT.